Each of the 7 T cell receptor beta chains below was sequenced from the same sample in a study of blood T cell repertoires in COVID-19. Method: immunoSEQ multiplex PCR; TCRdb's copy keeps in-frame clones and lacks some. The repertoire holds some 140,000 clones, with about 85% as singletons. Input material: peripheral blood. The receptors were sampled from a human donor in a cohort sampled during active COVID-19.

This clone was seen just once. The rearrangement joins TRBV5-6 to TRBJ1-1, with no clear D. The CDR3 has 13 amino acids. Trimming removed 0 bases from V and 1 base from J, with 4 bases in between. Germline assignment: CDR1 SGHDT and CDR2 YYEEEE. In DNA, the CDR3 is TGTGCCAGCAGCTTGGCCGGGAACACTGAAGCTTTCTTT. It yields the protein CASSLAGNTEAFF.

The J gene is TRBJ1-1, the V gene TRBV5-4; D may be TRBD1 (5 bases). This CDR3 is built from 15 residues. V lost 6 bases, J lost 1 base, and 16 bases lay in between. Germline assignment: CDR1 SGHNT and CDR2 YYREEE (reference sequence). In nucleotides, the CDR3 is TGTGCCAGCACCACTCTGGGGGGTGCGAACACTGAAGCTTTCTTT. This codes for CASTTLGGANTEAFF.

The chain joins TRBV5-6 to TRBJ1-2, with 7 bases matching TRBD1. The CDR3 is 14 residues long. Germline V gene data show CDR1 as SGHDT and CDR2 as YYEEEE. The V and J ends lost 0 bases and 7 bases, in that order; junction bases with no gene match: 6. CDR3: CASSLEGARGGYTF. CDR3 nucleotides: TGTGCCAGCAGCTTGGAGGGGGCGCGAGGTGGCTACACCTTC.

The rearrangement joins TRBV5-1 to TRBJ2-1, with TRBD2 matching over 9 bases. Germline CDR1 reads SGHRS; CDR2 reads YFSETQ. The trim removed 1 base at V and 1 base at J, leaving 9 bases unmatched. The CDR3 sequence is 18 residues long. CDR3 DNA: TGCGCCAGCAGCTTGCTGCGCGGGAGGGCCCTTTCCTACAATGAGCAGTTCTTC. Amino acid sequence: CASSLLRGRALSYNEQFF.

The chain couples TRBV19 to TRBJ1-1, with 8 bases aligning to TRBD1. Germline V lookup: CDR1 LNHDA, CDR2 SQIVND (reference sequence). V dropped 5 bases and J dropped 6; count of bases not matched to a gene: 11. This CDR3 is 15 amino acids long. The CDR3 sequence is CASSPGQAGTAEAFF. CDR3 bases: TGTGCCAGTAGTCCGGGACAGGCGGGTACGGCTGAAGCTTTCTTT. Together with reference TRBV19 and TRBJ1-1, the CDR3 gives the full variable domain: DGGITQSPKYLFRKEGQNVTLSCEQNLNHDAMYWYRQDPGQGLRLIYYSQIVNDFQKGDIAEGYSVSREKKESFPLTVTSAQKNPTAFYLCASSPGQAGTAEAFFGQGTRLTVV.

The chain carries TRBV28 and TRBJ2-3; a weak D match, TRBD1 (5 bases). CDR3 length equals 15 residues. Trimming removed 2 bases at V and 1 base at J, with 10 bases between. CDR1 is MDHEN and CDR2 is SYDVKM in the germline V gene. The CDR3 DNA reads as TGTGCCAGCAGTTTACGTCAGGGCCGCACAGATACGCAGTATTTT. It codes for CASSLRQGRTDTQYF.

The chain carries TRBV6-6 and TRBJ2-3; the match to TRBD1 covers 11 bases. V was clipped by 7 bases and J by 3 bases; unmatched bases: 6. CDR3 length: 15 amino acids. Germline V gene data show CDR1 as MNHNY and CDR2 as SVGAGI (reference sequence). The CDR3 DNA reads as TGTGCCAGCAACTTCGGGACAGGGGGTACAGATACGCAGTATTTT. Its protein is CASNFGTGGTDTQYF.